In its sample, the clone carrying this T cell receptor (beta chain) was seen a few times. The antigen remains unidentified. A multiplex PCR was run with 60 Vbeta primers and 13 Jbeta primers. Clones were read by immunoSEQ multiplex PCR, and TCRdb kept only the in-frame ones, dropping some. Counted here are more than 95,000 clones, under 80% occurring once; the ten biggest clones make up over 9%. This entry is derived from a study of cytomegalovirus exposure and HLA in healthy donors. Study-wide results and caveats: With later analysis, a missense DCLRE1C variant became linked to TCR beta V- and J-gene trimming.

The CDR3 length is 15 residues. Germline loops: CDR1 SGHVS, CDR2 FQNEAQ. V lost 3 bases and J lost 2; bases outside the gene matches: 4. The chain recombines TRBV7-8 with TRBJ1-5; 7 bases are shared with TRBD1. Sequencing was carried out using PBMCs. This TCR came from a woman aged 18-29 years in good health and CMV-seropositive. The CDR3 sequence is CASSFGDRGNQPQHF. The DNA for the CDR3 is TGTGCCAGCAGCTTTGGGGACAGAGGCAATCAGCCCCAGCATTTT. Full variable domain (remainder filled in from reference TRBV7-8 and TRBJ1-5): GAGVSQSPRYKVAKRGQDVALRCDPISGHVSLFWYQQALGQGPEFLTYFQNEAQLDKSGLPSDRFFAERPEGSVSTLKIQRTQQEDSAVYLCASSFGDRGNQPQHFGDGTRLSIL.